One and the same sample provided the 30 T cell receptor beta chains below, sequenced in a study of cytomegalovirus exposure and HLA in healthy donors. PCR amplification relied on 60 Vbeta primers (plus 13 Jbeta primers). Only in-frame clones appear in the TCRdb table, and some are missing; sequencing was by immunoSEQ multiplex PCR. The profile shows under 200,000 clones, around 74% of them singletons. Specimen: PBMCs. Receptor source: a female donor in good health and CMV-seronegative.

The CDR3 DNA is TGTGCCAGTACGCCCGACGCGAGGGGGTACGCTAATGAAAAACTGTTTTTT. Translated, it gives CASTPDARGYANEKLFF. This chain connects TRBV19 to TRBJ1-4, with a weak D call TRBD1 (6 bases). Per the germline V gene, CDR1 is LNHDA and CDR2 is SQIVND (reference sequence). V was clipped by 7 bases and J by 3 bases, with 21 bases between them. This CDR3 has 17 amino acids.

As DNA, the CDR3 is TGTGCCAGCAGTCCCAGAGGCGGGGGTGGTGAAAAACTGTTTTTT. This encodes CASSPRGGGGEKLFF. The rearrangement uses TRBV6-5 and TRBJ1-4, with a possible D match to TRBD1 (5 bases). CDR1 is MNHEY and CDR2 is SVGAGI in the germline V gene. Deletions cut 5 bases from V and 7 bases from J, with 17 bases between. The length of the CDR3 is 15 residues.

V and J are TRBV27 and TRBJ2-7; perhaps TRBD1 as D (6 bases). Trimming took 4 bases from V and 4 from J, leaving 14 bases between them. The CDR3 spans 14 residues. Germline V CDR1 and CDR2: MNHEY, SMNVEV (reference sequence). CDR3 sequence: CASSSSRDTYEQYF. DNA of the CDR3: TGTGCCAGCAGTTCCTCCCGGGACACTTACGAGCAGTACTTC.

V is TRBV19 and J is TRBJ2-7; 13 bases match TRBD2. V dropped 7 bases and J dropped 3; count of bases not matched to a gene: 6. CDR1 and CDR2 (germline): LNHDA, SQIVND (reference sequence). The CDR3 extends over 15 amino acids. This CDR3 reads CASTAGTSGIYEQYF. DNA of the CDR3: TGTGCCAGTACCGCTGGGACTAGCGGGATCTACGAGCAGTACTTC.

The CDR3 nucleotides read TGTGCCAGTAGTATGGTCTTCGGATCGGCTAGCGGGACTACAGATACGCAGTATTTT. It is translated as CASSMVFGSASGTTDTQYF. The chain employs TRBV19 and TRBJ2-3, with TRBD2 matching over 9 bases. CDR3 length: 19 amino acids. The germline CDR1 and CDR2 sequences are LNHDA and SQIVND (reference sequence). With V trimmed by 3 bases and J by 3 bases, 16 bases remained unmatched.

The chain couples TRBV19 to TRBJ1-1; no firm D call. Germline CDR1 and CDR2: LNHDA and SQIVND (reference sequence). The germline V and J ends were trimmed by 3 bases and 3 bases, with 8 bases remaining between them. This CDR3 has 13 amino acids. The CDR3 loop reads CASSISGDTEAFF. The CDR3 DNA sequence: TGTGCCAGTAGTATTTCGGGAGACACTGAAGCTTTCTTT.

The chain combines TRBV7-2 with TRBJ2-5; 11 bases fit TRBD1. This CDR3 has 16 residues. Trimming took 4 bases from V and 5 from J; bases not matched to a gene: 9. The germline gives CDR1 SGHTA, CDR2 FQGNSA. The CDR3 protein is CASSSPGGQGVETQYF. In nucleotides, the CDR3 is TGTGCCAGCAGCTCCCCTGGGGGACAGGGGGTCGAGACCCAGTACTTC.

V is TRBV5-6 and J is TRBJ2-5, with TRBD2 identical over 8 bases. This CDR3 is 12 amino acids long. J lost 5 bases, V lost 4 bases, and 1 base had no gene match. Germline CDR1 and CDR2: SGHDT and YYEEEE. The CDR3 sequence is CASSGGGETQYF. The CDR3 DNA reads as TGTGCCAGCAGCGGCGGGGGGGAGACCCAGTACTTC.

Only a few counts were recorded for this clone. The chain links TRBV30 to TRBJ2-2; D might be TRBD2 (7 bases). V was trimmed by 0 bases and J by 3 bases, leaving 14 bases between them. Per germline, CDR1 GTSNPN and CDR2 SVGIG (reference sequence). CDR3 length equals 16 residues. Here the CDR3 reads CAWSVWGGAYTGELFF. For the CDR3, the DNA is TGTGCCTGGAGTGTGTGGGGGGGGGCTTACACCGGGGAGCTGTTTTTT.

The CDR3 coding sequence is TGTGCCAGCGGGGAGGGAGCTAACACTGAAGCTTTCTTT. This translates into CASGEGANTEAFF. This chain connects TRBV7-2 to TRBJ1-1, with D unclear. The V gene lost 8 bases and the J gene lost 2 bases, with 12 bases spanning the gap. Germline V gene data show CDR1 as SGHTA and CDR2 as FQGNSA. The CDR3 length is 13 residues.

This chain uses TRBV6-6 with TRBJ2-5, with D perhaps TRBD1 (5 bases). The DNA end favors TRBJ2-7, so the J call may be wrong. The CDR3 contains 14 residues. The germline V gene encodes CDR1 MNHNY and CDR2 SVGAGI (reference sequence). CDR3 DNA: TGTGCCAGCAGTTACTCCGGACAAAGCTACGAGCAGTACTTC. It yields the protein CASSYSGQSYEQYF.

The chain employs TRBV7-9 and TRBJ2-5; 12 bases match TRBD1. The germline gives CDR1 SEHNR, CDR2 FQNEAQ (reference sequence). Unmatched junction bases numbered 10, after V lost 6 bases and J lost 5 bases. The CDR3 is made up of 16 amino acids. CDR3 coding DNA: TGTGCCAGCAGTTATGATCGGGACAGGGGGCATGAGACCCAGTACTTC. This codes for CASSYDRDRGHETQYF.

The gene calls are TRBV7-6 and TRBJ2-7, with D possibly TRBD1 on 6 matching bases. Deletions cut 3 bases from V and 4 bases from J, with 16 bases between. The CDR3 length is 15 residues. Germline CDR1 and CDR2: SGHVS and FNYEAQ. This chain's CDR3 is CASSFLEQGGYEQYF. The DNA of the CDR3 is TGTGCCAGCAGCTTCCTTGAACAGGGCGGGTACGAGCAGTACTTC.

J is TRBJ2-3 and V is TRBV5-1; 9 bases line up with TRBD2. CDR3 size: 15 residues. Germline assignment: CDR1 SGHRS and CDR2 YFSETQ. The ends lost 0 bases at V and 7 bases at J; junction bases unmatched: 6. For the CDR3, the DNA is TGCGCCAGCAGCTTGGCCCCTTCTAGCGGGAATACGCAGTATTTT. It is translated as CASSLAPSSGNTQYF.

This chain uses TRBV19 with TRBJ1-1, with 7 bases aligning to TRBD1. The V gene's germline CDR1 is LNHDA and CDR2 SQIVND (reference sequence). After removal of 2 bases from V and 4 bases from J, the junction contained 13 bases not matched to a gene. The CDR3 is 17 residues long. Here the CDR3 reads CASSIWTGGAGGTEAFF. The CDR3 bases are TGTGCCAGTAGTATATGGACGGGGGGGGCAGGGGGCACTGAAGCTTTCTTT. Based on the CDR3 plus reference TRBV19 and TRBJ1-1, the full variable domain is DGGITQSPKYLFRKEGQNVTLSCEQNLNHDAMYWYRQDPGQGLRLIYYSQIVNDFQKGDIAEGYSVSREKKESFPLTVTSAQKNPTAFYLCASSIWTGGAGGTEAFFGQGTRLTVV.

V usage is TRBV9 and J usage is TRBJ1-6, with D possibly being TRBD1 (6 bases). V lost 7 bases and J lost 8, with 19 bases in between. The germline V gene has CDR1 SGDLS and CDR2 YYNGEE. The CDR3 runs 15 residues. CDR3 sequence (DNA): TGTGCCAGCGCTAACGACATAGGGGGGGATTCACCCCTCCACTTT. Translating gives CASANDIGGDSPLHF.

This clone was recorded a few times. The chain is built from TRBV27 and TRBJ1-2, with no clear D. This CDR3 has 14 residues. V lost 2 bases to trimming and J lost 0 bases, with 7 bases between them. Per germline, CDR1 MNHEY and CDR2 SMNVEV (reference sequence). The CDR3 nucleotides are TGTGCCAGCAGTTTAAATCCCGCTAACTATGGCTACACCTTC. Protein: CASSLNPANYGYTF.

The gene calls are TRBV7-2 and TRBJ1-5; D gene ambiguous. The ends were cut back, 1 base at V and 7 bases at J, with 8 bases in the middle. There are 13 residues in the CDR3. Germline V gene data show CDR1 as SGHTA and CDR2 as FQGNSA. CDR3 region: CASSLVVEQPQHF. The CDR3 DNA sequence: TGTGCCAGCAGCTTAGTTGTAGAGCAGCCCCAGCATTTT.

V usage is TRBV7-2 and J usage is TRBJ2-7; 9 bases agree with TRBD1. CDR3 length: 16 residues. Germline-derived CDR1 and CDR2 are SGHTA and FQGNSA. V was pared by 3 bases and J by 2 bases, with 8 bases of the junction left unmatched. This CDR3 is CASSLPGQGVPYEQYF. In nucleotides, the CDR3 is TGTGCCAGCAGCTTGCCGGGACAGGGAGTGCCCTACGAGCAGTACTTC.

The table lists this clone with a count of one. The chain joins TRBV5-6 to TRBJ2-1, with 10 bases fitting TRBD2. Germline lookup yields CDR1 SGHDT and CDR2 YYEEEE. Unmatched junction bases numbered 12, after V lost 3 bases and J lost 6 bases. This CDR3 is 17 amino acids long. CDR3 in amino acids: CASSSALTSGVSNEQFF. As DNA, the CDR3 is TGTGCCAGCAGCTCGGCTCTAACTAGCGGGGTGAGCAATGAGCAGTTCTTC.

This chain connects TRBV30 to TRBJ2-2, with D tentatively TRBD1 (6 bases). Trimming cost V 3 bases and J 6 bases, with 11 bases left between them. CDR3 size: 13 residues. The germline CDR1 and CDR2 sequences are GTSNPN and SVGIG (reference sequence). CDR3 sequence (DNA): TGTGCCTGGAGGCTAACAGGGCCCGGGGAGCTGTTTTTT. Translation gives CAWRLTGPGELFF.

The table lists this clone with a count of one. The chain employs TRBV12-5 and TRBJ2-2; 9 bases are shared with TRBD1. The CDR3 runs 18 residues. Germline V lookup: CDR1 LGHNT, CDR2 FRNRAP. V was clipped by 0 bases and J by 1 base; unmatched bases: 6. CDR3 nucleotide sequence: TGTGCTAGTGGTTTGGTACTACCGGGACAGGGGAACACCGGGGAGCTGTTTTTT. As protein: CASGLVLPGQGNTGELFF.

The chain carries TRBV5-5 and TRBJ1-1; no reliable D call. Germline CDR1 SGHKS, CDR2 YYEKEE (reference sequence). This CDR3 region has 15 residues. The germline V and J ends were trimmed by 3 bases and 0 bases, with 12 bases remaining between them. CDR3 sequence: CASSSSAGMNTEAFF. As DNA, the CDR3 is TGTGCCAGCAGCTCCTCGGCAGGAATGAACACTGAAGCTTTCTTT.

This clone came up once. The V call is TRBV5-6, the J call TRBJ2-7, with 9 bases that match TRBD2. Trimming cost V 2 bases and J 3 bases; bases outside gene matches: 12. The CDR3 extends over 17 amino acids. CDR1 and CDR2 (germline): SGHDT, YYEEEE. CDR3 sequence reads: CASSFGGRETVLYEQYF. In DNA, the CDR3 is TGTGCCAGCAGCTTTGGCGGGAGGGAAACGGTTCTCTACGAGCAGTACTTC. The whole variable domain, remainder taken from reference TRBV5-6 and TRBJ2-7, is DAGVTQSPTHLIKTRGQQVTLRCSPKSGHDTVSWYQQALGQGPQFIFQYYEEEERQRGNFPDRFSGHQFPNYSSELNVNALLLGDSALYLCASSFGGRETVLYEQYFGPGTRLTVT.

V usage is TRBV19 and J usage is TRBJ1-1, with D possibly being TRBD1 (5 bases). V was trimmed by 3 bases and J by 7 bases, leaving 12 bases between them. Germline V gives CDR1 LNHDA, CDR2 SQIVND (reference sequence). This CDR3 region has 13 residues. The CDR3 loop reads CASSIRGVSEAFF. The CDR3 DNA sequence: TGTGCCAGTAGTATTCGGGGGGTGAGTGAAGCTTTCTTT.

This rearrangement joins TRBV30 to TRBJ2-1; 15 positions match TRBD2. CDR1 and CDR2 (germline): GTSNPN, SVGIG (reference sequence). This CDR3 contains 15 residues. Trimming took 5 bases from V and 12 from J; bases not matched to a gene: 11. Written as DNA, the CDR3 is TGTGCCTGGGGAACGGGACTAGCGGGAGGAGGAGGGCAGTTCTTC. This gives the protein CAWGTGLAGGGGQFF.

A single count supports this clone. V usage is TRBV28 and J usage is TRBJ2-7, with 11 bases aligning to TRBD1. CDR1 is MDHEN, CDR2 SYDVKM, per germline. V dropped 6 bases and J dropped 3; count of bases not matched to a gene: 10. CDR3 length equals 16 residues. The CDR3 here is CASRSDRGRGSYEQYF. CDR3 in DNA: TGTGCCAGCAGATCGGACAGGGGGCGAGGAAGCTACGAGCAGTACTTC.

The CDR3 region is CAWSRRTEGNYGYTF. The CDR3 DNA is TGTGCCTGGAGTCGAAGGACAGAGGGTAACTATGGCTACACCTTC. The chain combines TRBV30 with TRBJ1-2; weak D call: TRBD1 (6 bases). The CDR3 consists of 15 residues. V was shortened by 2 bases and J by 1 base, with 14 bases between the two germline ends. CDR1 is GTSNPN and CDR2 is SVGIG in the germline V gene (reference sequence).

This chain joins TRBV2 and TRBJ1-5, with D hard to call. In germline, CDR1 is SNHLY, CDR2 FYNNEI. CDR3 size: 15 residues. Trimming removed 7 bases from V and 0 bases from J, with 13 bases in between. In DNA form, the CDR3 reads TGTGCCAGCACCTCCGCCGGTTATAGCAATCAGCCCCAGCATTTT. Translated: CASTSAGYSNQPQHF. The full variable domain, its missing parts supplied by reference TRBV2 and TRBJ1-5, is EPEVTQTPSHQVTQMGQEVILRCVPISNHLYFYWYRQILGQKVEFLVSFYNNEISEKSEIFDDQFSVERPDGSNFTLKIRSTKLEDSAMYFCASTSAGYSNQPQHFGDGTRLSIL.

This clone was seen only a few times. This chain uses TRBV28 with TRBJ2-7; tentative D call: TRBD2 (5 bases). Germline CDR1 reads MDHEN; CDR2 reads SYDVKM. Trimming pared 5 bases from V and 4 bases from J, leaving 18 bases between. This CDR3 comprises 15 residues. The CDR3 loop is CASSPLPLATYEQYF. CDR3 nucleotide sequence: TGTGCCAGCAGTCCACTACCTCTAGCTACGTACGAGCAGTACTTC.